Described below is a single T cell receptor beta chain sequence and its context. The specificity of this receptor is unknown. Per-base quality was not reported, and no clone a single base away is much larger than it. This sample stems from a study of blood T cell repertoires in COVID-19 (dated by TCRdb to between 2020 and 2021). With regard to the full study: The collaborator samples originated in the United States, Italy and Spain and spanned the acute and convalescent phases of COVID-19. The repertoires were made available in a free public database intended to serve as a resource for research on the immune response to SARS-CoV-2. The dataset comprised deeply sampled blood TCRbeta repertoires from subjects exposed to, actively infected with, or recovered from COVID-19. The material from the prospective study consisted of cDNA or gDNA derived from T cells, B-cell-depleted T cells, or PBMCs. The sample metadata nearly always contained a de-identified subject ID, COVID-19 status, age in years and sex. Where available, HLA class I and class II types were taken from metadata supplied by the sample provider and were not determined by assay-based typing. Samples were obtained from the ongoing ImmuneRACE study (first 160 participants) and from some 1,200 subjects provided by 6 global collaborators. Paper-wide results and their limitations: The quantity of clinical and demographic metadata differed by source and by participant and was supplied without curation.

The germline V and J ends show losses of 1 base and 6 bases respectively, and no gene match explains 3 bases of the junction. The CDR3 sequence holds 13 residues, the cysteine and phenylalanine included. The CDR3 DNA has 39 bases and is translated from base 1. CDR1 and CDR2, looked up from the germline V gene, are LGHNA and YNFKEQ. The immunoSEQ Assay, a bias-controlled multiplex PCR, was used to amplify TCRbeta CDR3 regions from genomic DNA. The original methods were these. The number of nucleated cells in each sample was estimated by amplification of reference gene primers within the assay. Sequence reads were collapsed and filtered to measure the absolute abundance of every unique TCRbeta CDR3 rearrangement. For each sample, productive Simpson clonality was calculated by taking the square root of Simpson's diversity index across productive rearrangements. As stored in TCRdb, this immuneACCESS dataset retains in-frame rearrangements with V and J assigned. A fraction of the clones does not appear; measured against another copy, unresolved V genes explain less than half of the discrepancy, and the remainder lacks a known reason. The DNA was the basis for D and trimming; V, J and clone size are from that table. Across this sample there are 250,000 to 350,000 clones, with roughly 88% seen only once. 3.5% to 4% of the sample rests with the top ten.

Each collaborating institution followed its own protocols to collect whole blood in K2EDTA tubes. For TCRbeta analysis, collaborators shipped samples in one of three forms: frozen whole blood, isolated PBMCs, or DNA extracted from either of those sample types. The TCR was taken from a woman in her forties or fifties with active or convalescent COVID-19. The sequence links TRBV4-2 to TRBJ2-7; 7 of the junction bases match TRBD2. Sequencing was performed on peripheral blood. The DNA sequence reads TGTGCCAGCAGCCAAGTGGGGGGGGGCGAGCAGTACTTC. Its coded protein is CASSQVGGGEQYF.